This TCR beta chain was captured in a study of blood T cell repertoires in COVID-19. Study-level background: In each case, the material was cDNA or gDNA derived from T cells, B-cell-depleted T cells, or PBMCs.

Cohort placement rested on clinical history that participants reported themselves. Data came from immunoSEQ multiplex PCR; TCRdb stores just in-frame clones and leaves some out. Found here are some 290,000 clones, more than 90% of them singletons; the top ten hold roughly 3.9%. This CDR3 is built from 11 residues. Trimming removed 6 bases at V and 3 bases at J, with 6 bases between. Germline lookup yields CDR1 MNHEY and CDR2 SVGEGT. The clonotype comes from a woman aged 25 to 39 who had been exposed to COVID-19. This chain uses TRBV6-2 or TRBV6-3 with TRBJ2-7; D gene unclear. What was sequenced was PBMCs or T cells enriched from blood (not recorded which). CDR3 DNA sequence: TGTGCCAGCAGCCGCGACTACGAGCAGTACTTC. This translates into CASSRDYEQYF.